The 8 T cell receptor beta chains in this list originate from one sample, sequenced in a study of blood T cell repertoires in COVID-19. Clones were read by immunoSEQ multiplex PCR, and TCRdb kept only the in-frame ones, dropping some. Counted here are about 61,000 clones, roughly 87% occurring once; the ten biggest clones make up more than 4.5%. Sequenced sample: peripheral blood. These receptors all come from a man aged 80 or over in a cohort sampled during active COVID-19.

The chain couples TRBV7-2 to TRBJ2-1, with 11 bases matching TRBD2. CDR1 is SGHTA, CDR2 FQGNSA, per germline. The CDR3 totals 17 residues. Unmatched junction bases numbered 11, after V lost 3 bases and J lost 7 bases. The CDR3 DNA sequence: TGTGCCAGCAGCTTGCAAATAGCGGGAGGGCTTAGGAATGAGCAGTTCTTC. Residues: CASSLQIAGGLRNEQFF.

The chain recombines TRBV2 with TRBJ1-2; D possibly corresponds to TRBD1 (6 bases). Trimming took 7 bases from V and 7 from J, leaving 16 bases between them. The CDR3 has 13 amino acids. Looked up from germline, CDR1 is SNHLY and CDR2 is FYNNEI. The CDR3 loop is CASTLTGLGGYTF. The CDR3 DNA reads TGTGCCAGCACCTTAACAGGGTTGGGTGGCTACACCTTC.

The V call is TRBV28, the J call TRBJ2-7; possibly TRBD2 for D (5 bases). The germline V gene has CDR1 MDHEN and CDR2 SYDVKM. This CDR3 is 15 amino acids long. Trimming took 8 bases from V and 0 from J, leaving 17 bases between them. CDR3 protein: CASRGGSDFSYEQYF. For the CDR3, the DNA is TGTGCCAGCCGGGGTGGGTCTGATTTCTCCTACGAGCAGTACTTC.

CDR3 amino acids: CASSSLAGVAYEQYF. The CDR3 nucleotides read TGTGCCAGCAGCTCTTTAGCGGGAGTCGCCTACGAGCAGTACTTC. The rearrangement uses TRBV11-2 and TRBJ2-7, with 9 bases aligning to TRBD2. Germline V gives CDR1 SGHAT, CDR2 FQNNGV. The CDR3 sequence is 15 residues long. V trimming: 4 bases; J trimming: 2 bases; junction bases outside the gene matches: 6.

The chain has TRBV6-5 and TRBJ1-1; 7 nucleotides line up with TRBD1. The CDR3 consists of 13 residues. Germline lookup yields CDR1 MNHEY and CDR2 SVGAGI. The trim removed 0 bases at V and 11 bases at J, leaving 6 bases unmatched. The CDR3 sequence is CASSYSTGLGAFF. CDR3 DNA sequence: TGTGCCAGCAGTTACTCGACAGGGCTTGGCGCTTTCTTT.

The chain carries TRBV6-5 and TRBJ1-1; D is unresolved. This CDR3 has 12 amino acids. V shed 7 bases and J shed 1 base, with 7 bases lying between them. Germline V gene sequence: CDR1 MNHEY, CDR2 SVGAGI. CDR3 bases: TGTGCCAGCACCCGGGGGAACACTGAAGCTTTCTTT. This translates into CASTRGNTEAFF.

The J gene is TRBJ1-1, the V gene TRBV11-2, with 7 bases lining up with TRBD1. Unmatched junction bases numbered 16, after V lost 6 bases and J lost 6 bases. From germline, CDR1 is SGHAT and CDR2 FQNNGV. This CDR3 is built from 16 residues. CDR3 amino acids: CASRRQGVGELAEAFF. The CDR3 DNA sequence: TGTGCCAGCAGAAGACAGGGCGTGGGCGAGTTGGCTGAAGCTTTCTTT.

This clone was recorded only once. This CDR3 is CATSREGTSGGIDTQYF. The CDR3 region has the DNA TGTGCCACCAGCAGAGAAGGGACTAGCGGGGGGATAGATACGCAGTATTTT. This chain connects TRBV15 to TRBJ2-3; 15 bases agree with TRBD2. The CDR3 consists of 17 residues. Germline loops: CDR1 LNHNV, CDR2 YYDKDF (reference sequence). Unmatched junction bases numbered 3, after V lost 0 bases and J lost 5 bases.